The sequence of this T cell receptor beta chain was determined in a study of T cells in Graves' hyperthyroidism and ophthalmopathy. This clonotype was counted between two and nine times. CDR1 and CDR2 (germline): SGDLS, YYNGEE. Trimming left V 1 base short and J 1 base short, with 6 bases between. The CDR3 sequence is 14 residues long. The TCR beta CDR3 regions underwent amplification using RNA transcripts as the source. TCR CDR3 underwent first-round RT-PCR with the HTBI primer set. TCRdb redid the calling of the multiplex PCR reads with MiXCR, one entry per CDR3 protein. Of 550,000 to 800,000 distinct CDR3 sequences listed, roughly 15% were seen once; the top ten hold roughly 8%. It was considered stable Graves' hyperthyroidism when ophthalmopathy did not progress within 18 months. Each 10 ml fresh peripheral blood draw supplied the PBMCs.

The receptor's source is a man aged 18 to 29 with Graves' hyperthyroidism. The V gene is TRBV9, the J gene TRBJ1-3, with D uncertain. The sample was blood. The CDR3 DNA reads TGTGCCAGCAGCGTATGGGAATCTGGAAACACCATATATTTT. Translation gives CASSVWESGNTIYF.